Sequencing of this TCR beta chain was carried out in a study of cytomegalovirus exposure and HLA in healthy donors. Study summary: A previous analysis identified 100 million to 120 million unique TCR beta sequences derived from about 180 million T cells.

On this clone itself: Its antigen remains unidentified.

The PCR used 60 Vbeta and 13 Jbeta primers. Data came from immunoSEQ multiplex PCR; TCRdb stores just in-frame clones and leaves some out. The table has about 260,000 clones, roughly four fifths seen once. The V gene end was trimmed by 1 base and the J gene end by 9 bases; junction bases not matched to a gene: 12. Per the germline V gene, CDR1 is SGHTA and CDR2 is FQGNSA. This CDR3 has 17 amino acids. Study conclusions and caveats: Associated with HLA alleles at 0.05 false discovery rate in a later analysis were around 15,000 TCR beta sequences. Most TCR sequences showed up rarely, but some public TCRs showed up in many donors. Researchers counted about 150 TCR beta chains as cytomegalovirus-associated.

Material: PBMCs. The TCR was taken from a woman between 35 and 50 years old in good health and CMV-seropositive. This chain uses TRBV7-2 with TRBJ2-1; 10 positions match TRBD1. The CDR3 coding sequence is TGTGCCAGCAGCTTAGGACGCCGGGACAGGGGTTCCGGTGAGCAGTTCTTC. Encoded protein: CASSLGRRDRGSGEQFF. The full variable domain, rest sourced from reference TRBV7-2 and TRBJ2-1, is GAGVSQSPSNKVTEKGKDVELRCDPISGHTALYWYRQSLGQGLEFLIYFQGNSAPDKSGLPSDRFSAERTGGSVSTLTIQRTQQEDSAVYLCASSLGRRDRGSGEQFFGPGTRLTVL.